Following are 19 T cell receptor beta chains from one sample sequenced in a study of response to subunit inactivated influenza vaccine. Each CDR3 protein is one row after TCRdb ran MiXCR on the RT-PCR reads. This sample has approximately 480,000 distinct CDR3 sequences; about a tenth occur once, and the top ten carry roughly 12%. Here the sequenced sample was PBMCs from blood, taken more than 35 days after vaccination. The receptors were sampled from a man aged 45-60 years who received an inactivated influenza vaccine.

The rearrangement links TRBV5-1 to TRBJ2-3; 12 positions agree with TRBD2. This CDR3 comprises 18 residues. The V segment lost 4 bases and the J segment 0 bases; nucleotides outside the gene matches: 9. Germline V gene lookup returns CDR1 SGHRS and CDR2 YFSETQ. CDR3 in amino acids: CASSRGTSGGRSTDTQYF. CDR3 nucleotides: TGCGCCAGCAGCCGAGGAACTAGCGGGGGGCGAAGCACAGATACGCAGTATTTT.

This clonotype was counted only a few times. This chain uses TRBV29-1 with TRBJ2-7; 7 bases map to TRBD1. Trimming at V came to 6 bases and at J to 4 bases, leaving 6 bases not matched to a gene. The CDR3 covers 12 residues. Germline V gene data show CDR1 as SQVTM and CDR2 as ANQGSEA. The CDR3 reads CSVLRDSYEQYF. CDR3 bases: TGCAGCGTACTACGGGACAGTTACGAGCAGTACTTC.

J is TRBJ1-1 and V is TRBV12-3 or TRBV12-4, with unresolved D. This CDR3 comprises 13 residues. V was trimmed by 2 bases and J by 2 bases, leaving 6 bases between them. CDR3 sequence (DNA): TGTGCCAGCAGTTTATATGGAAACACTGAAGCTTTCTTT. It encodes CASSLYGNTEAFF.

This clonotype was counted at least ten times. The chain joins TRBV20-1 to TRBJ2-3, with 9 positions matching TRBD1. V was pared by 4 bases and J by 2 bases, with 7 bases of the junction left unmatched. The CDR3 contains 15 residues. From germline, CDR1 is DFQATT and CDR2 SNEGSKA (reference sequence). The DNA of the CDR3 is TGCAGTGCTAAATCCGGGACAGGGCTCACAGATACGCAGTATTTT. It yields the protein CSAKSGTGLTDTQYF.

This clonotype was seen at least ten times. The V and J genes are TRBV12-3 or TRBV12-4 and TRBJ1-2; no reliable D call. The CDR3 runs to 14 residues. V was shortened by 7 bases and J by 3 bases, with 15 bases between the two germline ends. The CDR3 DNA is TGTGCCAGCACTATGGGCCGGTGGGACTATGGCTACACCTTC. This gives the protein CASTMGRWDYGYTF.

The V gene is TRBV20-1, the J gene TRBJ2-3; D may be TRBD1 (5 bases). Germline assignment: CDR1 DFQATT and CDR2 SNEGSKA (reference sequence). V was shortened by 5 bases and J by 0 bases, with 12 bases between the two germline ends. The CDR3 is 14 amino acids. CDR3 DNA sequence: TGCAGTGCTCCACTACAGGAGAGCACAGATACGCAGTATTTT. Translation gives CSAPLQESTDTQYF.

V gene TRBV30 combines with J gene TRBJ2-6; 8 bases align to TRBD1. The V and J ends lost 1 base and 0 bases, in that order; junction bases with no gene match: 14. The CDR3 has 20 amino acids. Germline V gene lookup returns CDR1 GTSNPN and CDR2 SVGIG (reference sequence). The CDR3 coding sequence is TGTGCCTGGAGTGCCGAACTCGGGACAGGAATCAACTCTGGGGCCAACGTCCTGACTTTC. Protein sequence: CAWSAELGTGINSGANVLTF.

This clonotype showed up just once. The J gene is TRBJ1-5, the V gene TRBV20-1; D unresolved. The CDR3 is 14 residues long. Trimming shortened V by 1 base and J by 7 bases, and 14 bases separated the two germline ends. Looked up from germline, CDR1 is DFQATT and CDR2 is SNEGSKA (reference sequence). DNA of the CDR3: TGCAGTGCTAGAGTGGGAGGTCCTCGACAGCCCCAGCATTTT. Translated: CSARVGGPRQPQHF.

This clonotype was seen a few times. The chain recombines TRBV20-1 with TRBJ2-7, with no clear D. Germline CDR1 is DFQATT and CDR2 is SNEGSKA (reference sequence). The CDR3 covers 13 residues. Trimming took off 3 bases at V and 2 bases at J, with 11 bases between the two ends. CDR3 amino acids: CSASLRATYEQYF. The DNA of the CDR3 is TGCAGTGCTAGCTTACGGGCTACCTACGAGCAGTACTTC.

The rearrangement uses TRBV6-1 and TRBJ2-1, with 8 nucleotides matching TRBD2. The CDR3 covers 16 residues. With V trimmed by 6 bases and J by 7 bases, 14 bases remained unmatched. Germline CDR1 and CDR2: MNHNS and SASEGT. The CDR3 region is CASRPLSAGARNEQFF. CDR3 coding DNA: TGTGCCAGCAGACCACTCTCAGCGGGAGCTCGAAATGAGCAGTTCTTC.

This clonotype was seen many times. The chain joins TRBV27 to TRBJ2-7; 11 bases match TRBD1. CDR1 is MNHEY and CDR2 is SMNVEV in the germline V gene (reference sequence). V lost 10 bases, J lost 2 bases, and 7 bases stayed unmatched. The CDR3 contains 14 residues. CDR3 residues: CATRGGQGAYEQYF. The CDR3 nucleotides read TGTGCCACCCGAGGGGGACAGGGGGCCTACGAGCAGTACTTC.

This clonotype showed up just a few times. V is TRBV28 and J is TRBJ2-1; TRBD2 aligns across 7 bases. The CDR3 spans 14 residues. V dropped 2 bases and J dropped 9; count of bases not matched to a gene: 7. Germline V gives CDR1 MDHEN, CDR2 SYDVKM. CDR3 sequence reads: CASSLRGGSVEQFF. The CDR3, as DNA: TGTGCCAGCAGTTTACGGGGCGGGAGTGTTGAGCAGTTCTTC.

This rearrangement joins TRBV25-1 to TRBJ2-5; 7 positions agree with TRBD2. This CDR3 has 14 amino acids. Unmatched junction bases numbered 4, after V lost 4 bases and J lost 2 bases. The germline CDR1 and CDR2 sequences are MGHDK and SYGVNS. The CDR3: CASSALAIQETQYF. The CDR3 DNA sequence: TGTGCCAGCAGTGCACTAGCGATACAAGAGACCCAGTACTTC.

This clonotype was counted between two and nine times. The genes are TRBV12-3 or TRBV12-4 and TRBJ2-1; weak D call: TRBD1 (6 bases). This CDR3 has 15 residues. V shed 3 bases and J shed 1 base, with 10 bases lying between them. The CDR3 protein is CASSFQGISYNEQFF. In DNA, the CDR3 is TGTGCCAGCAGTTTCCAGGGGATTTCCTACAATGAGCAGTTCTTC.

CDR3 amino acids: CASSQDGLNTGELFF. In DNA, the CDR3 is TGTGCCAGCAGCCAAGATGGGCTGAACACCGGGGAGCTGTTTTTT. The chain has TRBV4-2 and TRBJ2-2; no clear D. Trimming took off 0 bases at V and 1 base at J, with 6 bases between the two ends. The germline gives CDR1 LGHNA, CDR2 YNFKEQ. The CDR3 is 15 residues long.

The CDR3 DNA reads TGCGCCAGTGTGGAGCGGGGCTTCCGACGTAGCACAGATACGCAGTATTTT. Encoded protein: CASVERGFRRSTDTQYF. This chain joins TRBV5-1 and TRBJ2-3; TRBD2 agrees at 7 bases. This CDR3 has 17 residues. The junction had 15 bases not matched to a gene; V was cut back by 8 bases and J by 0 bases. Per the germline V gene, CDR1 is SGHRS and CDR2 is YFSETQ.

This clonotype was observed at least ten times. The V call is TRBV20-1, the J call TRBJ1-1; unclear D gene. Germline values: CDR1 DFQATT, CDR2 SNEGSKA (reference sequence). CDR3 length equals 12 residues. Trimming left V 2 bases short and J 1 base short, with 5 bases between. The CDR3 loop reads CSARRPNTEAFF. CDR3 coding DNA: TGCAGTGCTAGACGACCGAACACTGAAGCTTTCTTT.

There are a few counts of this clonotype. This chain joins TRBV19 and TRBJ2-2; D may be TRBD2 (6 bases). The germline V gene has CDR1 LNHDA and CDR2 SQIVND (reference sequence). Deletions cut 9 bases from V and 4 bases from J, with 18 bases between. CDR3 length equals 15 residues. This CDR3 is CASTPAGRITGELFF. CDR3 in DNA: TGTGCCAGCACTCCTGCGGGACGGATCACCGGGGAGCTGTTTTTT.

This clonotype was seen a few times. The chain has TRBV29-1 and TRBJ1-1, with D tentatively TRBD1 (5 bases). Germline CDR1 is SQVTM and CDR2 is ANQGSEA. The CDR3 runs 12 residues. V was pared by 6 bases and J by 3 bases, with 11 bases between. The DNA of the CDR3 is TGCAGCGTCTATCGGGGGGACACTGAAGCTTTCTTT. It specifies CSVYRGDTEAFF. Filled out from reference TRBV29-1 and TRBJ1-1, the complete variable domain reads SAVISQKPSRDICQRGTSLTIQCQVDSQVTMMFWYRQQPGQSLTLIATANQGSEATYESGFVIDKFPISRPNLTFSTLTVSNMSPEDSSIYLCSVYRGDTEAFFGQGTRLTVV.